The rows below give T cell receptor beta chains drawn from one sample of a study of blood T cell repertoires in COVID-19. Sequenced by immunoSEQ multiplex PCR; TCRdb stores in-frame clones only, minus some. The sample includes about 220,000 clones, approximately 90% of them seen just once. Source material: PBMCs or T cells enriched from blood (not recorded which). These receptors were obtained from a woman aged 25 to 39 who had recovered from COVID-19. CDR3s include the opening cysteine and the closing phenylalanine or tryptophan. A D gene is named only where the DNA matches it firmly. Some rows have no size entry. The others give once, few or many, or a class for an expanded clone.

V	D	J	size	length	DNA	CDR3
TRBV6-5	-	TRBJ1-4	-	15	TGTGCCAGCAGTACTGGCAGGGGTGAGGGTGAAAAACTGTTTTTT	CASSTGRGEGEKLFF
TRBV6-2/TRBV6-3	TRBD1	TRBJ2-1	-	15	TGTGCCAGCAGTGGACATCGGGACAGCTACAATGAGCAGTTCTTC	CASSGHRDSYNEQFF
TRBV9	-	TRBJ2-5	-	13	TGTGCCAGCAGCGTAGGGGCTCGGGAGACCCAGTACTTC	CASSVGARETQYF
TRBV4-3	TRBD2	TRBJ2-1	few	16	TGCGCCAGCAGCCAAGATCGGGGGGGCCCCAACAATGAGCAGTTCTTC	CASSQDRGGPNNEQFF
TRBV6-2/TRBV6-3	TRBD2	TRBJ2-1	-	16	TGTGCCAGCAGTAGCCCTTCTAGCGGGGGGGTGGATGAGCAGTTCTTC	CASSSPSSGGVDEQFF
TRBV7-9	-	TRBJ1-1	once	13	TGTGCCAGCAGAAGGTCAGGGGACACTGAAGCTTTCTTT	CASRRSGDTEAFF
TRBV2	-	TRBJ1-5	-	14	TGTGCCAGCAGAGGACAGTTTAGCAATCAGCCCCAGCATTTT	CASRGQFSNQPQHF
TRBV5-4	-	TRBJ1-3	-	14	TGTGCCAGCAGCTTGGGAGGGAGGAGAAACACCATATATTTT	CASSLGGRRNTIYF
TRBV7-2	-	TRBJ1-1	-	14	TGTGCCAGCAGCTTAGTTGGGGGGAACGCTGAAGCTTTCTTT	CASSLVGGNAEAFF
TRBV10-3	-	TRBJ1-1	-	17	TGTGCCATCAGTGTTGGGGCAGGTCAAAGGGGGAACACTGAAGCTTTCTTT	CAISVGAGQRGNTEAFF
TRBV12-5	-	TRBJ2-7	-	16	-	CASGLARVRQYFGDTF
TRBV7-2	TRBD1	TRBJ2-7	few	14	TGTGCCAGCAGCCCAGGGACAGGGAACCACGAGCAGTACTTC	CASSPGTGNHEQYF
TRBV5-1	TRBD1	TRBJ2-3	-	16	TGCGCCAGCAGCCGGACACAGGGGGTTGGGACAGATACGCAGTATTTT	CASSRTQGVGTDTQYF
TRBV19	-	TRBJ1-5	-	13	TGTGCCAGTAGTTACAGGGATAATCAGCCCCAGCATTTT	CASSYRDNQPQHF
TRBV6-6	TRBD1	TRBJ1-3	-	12	TGTGCCAGCAGTCCCGGACAGGGAACCATATATTTT	CASSPGQGTIYF
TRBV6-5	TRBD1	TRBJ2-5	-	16	TGTGCCAGCAGTTACTCCTGGGACAGGGGGCGCGAGACCCAGTACTTC	CASSYSWDRGRETQYF
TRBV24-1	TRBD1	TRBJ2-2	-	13	TGTGCCACCGGGACAGGGATCACCGGGGAGCTGTTTTTT	CATGTGITGELFF
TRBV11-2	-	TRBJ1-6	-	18	TGTGCCAGCAGCTTAGTCCCGAAGGGGCTCGTCGATAATTCACCCCTCCACTTT	CASSLVPKGLVDNSPLHF
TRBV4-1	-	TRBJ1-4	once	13	TGCGCCAGCAGCCAAGGACGGGATGAAAAACTGTTTTTT	CASSQGRDEKLFF
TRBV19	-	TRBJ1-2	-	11	TGTGCCAGTGCCCGAGACTATGGCTACACCTTC	CASARDYGYTF
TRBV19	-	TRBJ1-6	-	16	TGTGCCAGTAAAGGTTTCGCAGGCACCTATAATTCACCCCTCCACTTT	CASKGFAGTYNSPLHF
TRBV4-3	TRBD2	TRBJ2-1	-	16	TGCGCCAGCAGCCAAGAAGCCGCGGGGGTATACAATGAGCAGTTCTTC	CASSQEAAGVYNEQFF
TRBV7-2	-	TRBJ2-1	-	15	TGTGCCAGCAGCTTAGTGTGGAGCTCCTACAATGAGCAGTTCTTC	CASSLVWSSYNEQFF
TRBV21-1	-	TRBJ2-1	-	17	TGTGCCAGCAGCAGCTATAGCGGGGGGGGCTACTACAATGAGCAGTTCTTC	CASSSYSGGGYYNEQFF
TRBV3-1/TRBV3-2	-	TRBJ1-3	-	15	TGTGCCAGCAGCCAAGACTGGGGGCCTGGAAACACCATATATTTT	CASSQDWGPGNTIYF
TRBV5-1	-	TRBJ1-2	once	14	TGCGCCAGCAGCTTGGACCGGGGCGGGGGGGGCTACACCTTC	CASSLDRGGGGYTF
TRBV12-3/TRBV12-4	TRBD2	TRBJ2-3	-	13	TGTGCCAGCAGTTGGGGGGGATCGGATACGCAGTATTTT	CASSWGGSDTQYF
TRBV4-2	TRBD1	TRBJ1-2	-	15	TGTGCCAGCAGCACGAGGACAGGGGACACCTCTGGCTACACCTTC	CASSTRTGDTSGYTF
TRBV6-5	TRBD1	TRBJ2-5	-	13	TGTGCCAGCAGCAAACAGGGGCAGGAGACCCAGTACTTC	CASSKQGQETQYF
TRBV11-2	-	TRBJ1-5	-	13	TGTGCCAGCAGCTTACACGAGTTGCAGCCCCAGCATTTT	CASSLHELQPQHF
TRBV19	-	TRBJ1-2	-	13	TGTGCCAGTAGTATAAAACAGCTCTATGGCTACACCTTC	CASSIKQLYGYTF
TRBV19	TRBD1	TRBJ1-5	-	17	TGTGCCAGTAGTAACCGGGACAGGGACTATAGCAATCAGCCCCAGCATTTT	CASSNRDRDYSNQPQHF
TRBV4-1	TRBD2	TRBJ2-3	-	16	TGCGCCAGCAGCCAAGCCCCTAGCGGGGTCACAGATACGCAGTATTTT	CASSQAPSGVTDTQYF
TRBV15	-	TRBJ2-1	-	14	TGTGCCACCAGCAGAGATCTTACGGGTGATGAGCAGTTCTTC	CATSRDLTGDEQFF
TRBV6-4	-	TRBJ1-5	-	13	TGTGCCAGCAGTACCAGGGTGAATCAGCCCCAGCATTTT	CASSTRVNQPQHF
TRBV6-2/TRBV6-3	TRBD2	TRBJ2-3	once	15	TGTGCCAGCAGTTATACGCGGGGGGGGCAAGATACGCAGTATTTT	CASSYTRGGQDTQYF
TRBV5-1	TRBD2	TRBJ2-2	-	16	TGCGCCAGCAGCTTGTTCGGCGGGGGGAACACCGGGGAGCTGTTTTTT	CASSLFGGGNTGELFF
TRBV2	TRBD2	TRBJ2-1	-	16	TGTGCCAGCAGTGAGGTAACTAGCGGGGCATACAATGAGCAGTTCTTC	CASSEVTSGAYNEQFF
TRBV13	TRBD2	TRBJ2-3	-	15	TGTGCCAGCAGCCAACCGGGACTAGCAAAAGATACGCAGTATTTT	CASSQPGLAKDTQYF
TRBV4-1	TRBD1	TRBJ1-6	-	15	TGCGCCAGCAGCCTTTTGGGACAGGCCAATTCACCCCTCCACTTT	CASSLLGQANSPLHF
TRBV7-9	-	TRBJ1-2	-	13	TGTGCCAGCAGACGCGACAGTCTCTATGGCTACACCTTC	CASRRDSLYGYTF
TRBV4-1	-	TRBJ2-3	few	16	TGCGCCAGCAGCCAAGAGGCCGGGGGGCCAGGGGATACGCAGTATTTT	CASSQEAGGPGDTQYF
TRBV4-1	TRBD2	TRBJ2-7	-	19	TGCGCCAGCAGCCAAGGCATTGGACCTAGCGGGGGGACCCCCTACGAGCAGTACTTC	CASSQGIGPSGGTPYEQYF
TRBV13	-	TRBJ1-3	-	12	TGTGCCAGCAGTCAGGCCGGAAACACCATATATTTT	CASSQAGNTIYF
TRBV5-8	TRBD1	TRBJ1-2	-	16	TGTGCCAGCAGCCACTTACGCGGAACAGGGGGCTTTGGCTACACCTTC	CASSHLRGTGGFGYTF
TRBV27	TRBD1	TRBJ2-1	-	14	TGTGCCAGCAAACCAGGGGGAGTCCACAATGAGCAGTTCTTC	CASKPGGVHNEQFF
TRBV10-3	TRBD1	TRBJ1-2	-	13	TGTGCCATCGCACAGGGGACCAACTATGGCTACACCTTC	CAIAQGTNYGYTF
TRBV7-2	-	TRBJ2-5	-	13	TGTGCCAGCAGCTCTGGGGGGACAGAGACCCAGTACTTC	CASSSGGTETQYF
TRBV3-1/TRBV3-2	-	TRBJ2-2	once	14	TGTGCCAGCAGCCACGGGGGATTCGGAGGGGAGCTGTTTTTT	CASSHGGFGGELFF
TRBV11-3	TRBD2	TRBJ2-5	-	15	TGTGCCAGCAGCGTAGGGACTAGCGCACAAGAGACCCAGTACTTC	CASSVGTSAQETQYF
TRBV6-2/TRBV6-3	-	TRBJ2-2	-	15	TGTGCCAGCAGTTCCACAAGGGCGGGCACCGGGGAGCTGTTTTTT	CASSSTRAGTGELFF
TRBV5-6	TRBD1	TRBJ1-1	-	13	TGTGCCAGCAGCTTGGGGGACAGACTTGAAGCTTTCTTT	CASSLGDRLEAFF
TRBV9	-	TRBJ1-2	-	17	TGTGCCAGCAGCGTATCATCACGGGTAGGAGGGGACTATGGCTACACCTTC	CASSVSSRVGGDYGYTF
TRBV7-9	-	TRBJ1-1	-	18	TGTGCCAGCAGCCACTCCGCGGCGTCCTTAGGGAGGGTCACTGAAGCTTTCTTT	CASSHSAASLGRVTEAFF
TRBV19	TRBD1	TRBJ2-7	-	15	TGTGCCAGTAGTATGAGGGGACAGGGCTCCTACGAGCAGTACTTC	CASSMRGQGSYEQYF
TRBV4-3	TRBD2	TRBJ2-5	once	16	TGCGCCAGCAGCCAAGAGGTGACTAGCGGGGGGGAGACCCAGTACTTC	CASSQEVTSGGETQYF
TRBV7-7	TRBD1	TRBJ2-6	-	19	TGTGCCAGCAGTCGGAATACCCGGGACAGGGTCTCTGGGGCCAACGTCCTGACTTTC	CASSRNTRDRVSGANVLTF
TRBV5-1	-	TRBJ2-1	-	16	TGCGCCAGCAGGCCGGGGGGCCCCCTCGACGACAATGAGCAGTTCTTC	CASRPGGPLDDNEQFF
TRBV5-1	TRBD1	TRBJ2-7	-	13	TGCGCCAGCAACAGGGGGGAGACCTACGAGCAGTACTTC	CASNRGETYEQYF